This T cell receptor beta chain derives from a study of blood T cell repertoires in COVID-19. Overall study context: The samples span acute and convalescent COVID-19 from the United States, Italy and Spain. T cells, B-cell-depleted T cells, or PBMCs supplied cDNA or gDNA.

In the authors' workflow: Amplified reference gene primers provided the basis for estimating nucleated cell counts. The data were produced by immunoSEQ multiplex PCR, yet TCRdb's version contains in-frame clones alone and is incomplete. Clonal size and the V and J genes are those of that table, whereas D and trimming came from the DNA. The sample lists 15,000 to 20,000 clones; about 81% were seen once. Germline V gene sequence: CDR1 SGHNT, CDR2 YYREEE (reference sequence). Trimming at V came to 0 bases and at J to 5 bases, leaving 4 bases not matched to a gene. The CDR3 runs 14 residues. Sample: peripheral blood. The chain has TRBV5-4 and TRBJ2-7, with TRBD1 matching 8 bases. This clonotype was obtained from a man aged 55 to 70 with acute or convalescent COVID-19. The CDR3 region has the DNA TGTGCCAGCAGCTTGGTTGCAGGGGGCGACGAGCAGTACTTC. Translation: CASSLVAGGDEQYF. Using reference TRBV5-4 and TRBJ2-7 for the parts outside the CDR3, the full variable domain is ETGVTQSPTHLIKTRGQQVTLRCSSQSGHNTVSWYQQALGQGPQFIFQYYREEENGRGNFPPRFSGLQFPNYSSELNVNALELDDSALYLCASSLVAGGDEQYFGPGTRLTVT.